This TCR beta chain was identified in a study of blood T cells in healthy people across ages. Study background: Template-switching capture recovered about one barcoded beta molecule per two T cells.

Sample-barcoded 5' priming and a J-beta primer mix drove a second PCR of about 7 to 11 cycles. MiXCR, run by TCRdb on the 5' RACE reads, gives a single entry per CDR3 protein. The repertoire includes approximately 780,000 distinct CDR3 sequences, more than 25% of them detected once, and less than 3.5% sits in the top ten. Comments on this clonotype: Its antigen is currently unknown.

This CDR3 spans 14 amino acids. CDR1 is SQVTM and CDR2 is ANQGSEA in the germline V gene. Study observations and caveats: The long-lived group displayed more naive CD4+ cells, plus higher diversity, than the aged donors did.

Separately, the same data were catalogued under a study of T cells of mothers and their children.

This TCR was sampled from a boy younger than 18 in good health. Material for sequencing was blood. The chain combines TRBV29-1 with TRBJ2-5, with 8 bases lining up with TRBD1. Matching the DNA end better, TRBJ2-1 makes the J call doubtful. The CDR3 reads CSVRTGGVHNEQFF. CDR3 sequence (DNA): TGCAGCGTTCGTACAGGGGGTGTCCACAATGAGCAGTTCTTC.